This T cell receptor beta chain was obtained from a study of cytomegalovirus exposure and HLA in healthy donors. PCR used 60 Vbeta primers and 13 Jbeta primers. The data were produced by immunoSEQ multiplex PCR, yet TCRdb's version contains in-frame clones alone and is incomplete. This table holds roughly 150,000 clones, around 77% found once. The CDR3 totals 15 residues. Germline V lookup: CDR1 SGHRS, CDR2 YFSETQ. Sequenced material: PBMCs. This TCR was recovered from a man aged 40-55 years in good health and CMV-seronegative. This chain connects TRBV5-1 to TRBJ2-5; 10 nucleotides line up with TRBD1. The J call may not be correct, given that the DNA end is closer to TRBJ2-7. The CDR3 region is CASSLGGTGVYEQYF. Written as DNA, the CDR3 is TGCGCCAGCAGCTTGGGGGGGACAGGGGTGTACGAGCAGTACTTC.